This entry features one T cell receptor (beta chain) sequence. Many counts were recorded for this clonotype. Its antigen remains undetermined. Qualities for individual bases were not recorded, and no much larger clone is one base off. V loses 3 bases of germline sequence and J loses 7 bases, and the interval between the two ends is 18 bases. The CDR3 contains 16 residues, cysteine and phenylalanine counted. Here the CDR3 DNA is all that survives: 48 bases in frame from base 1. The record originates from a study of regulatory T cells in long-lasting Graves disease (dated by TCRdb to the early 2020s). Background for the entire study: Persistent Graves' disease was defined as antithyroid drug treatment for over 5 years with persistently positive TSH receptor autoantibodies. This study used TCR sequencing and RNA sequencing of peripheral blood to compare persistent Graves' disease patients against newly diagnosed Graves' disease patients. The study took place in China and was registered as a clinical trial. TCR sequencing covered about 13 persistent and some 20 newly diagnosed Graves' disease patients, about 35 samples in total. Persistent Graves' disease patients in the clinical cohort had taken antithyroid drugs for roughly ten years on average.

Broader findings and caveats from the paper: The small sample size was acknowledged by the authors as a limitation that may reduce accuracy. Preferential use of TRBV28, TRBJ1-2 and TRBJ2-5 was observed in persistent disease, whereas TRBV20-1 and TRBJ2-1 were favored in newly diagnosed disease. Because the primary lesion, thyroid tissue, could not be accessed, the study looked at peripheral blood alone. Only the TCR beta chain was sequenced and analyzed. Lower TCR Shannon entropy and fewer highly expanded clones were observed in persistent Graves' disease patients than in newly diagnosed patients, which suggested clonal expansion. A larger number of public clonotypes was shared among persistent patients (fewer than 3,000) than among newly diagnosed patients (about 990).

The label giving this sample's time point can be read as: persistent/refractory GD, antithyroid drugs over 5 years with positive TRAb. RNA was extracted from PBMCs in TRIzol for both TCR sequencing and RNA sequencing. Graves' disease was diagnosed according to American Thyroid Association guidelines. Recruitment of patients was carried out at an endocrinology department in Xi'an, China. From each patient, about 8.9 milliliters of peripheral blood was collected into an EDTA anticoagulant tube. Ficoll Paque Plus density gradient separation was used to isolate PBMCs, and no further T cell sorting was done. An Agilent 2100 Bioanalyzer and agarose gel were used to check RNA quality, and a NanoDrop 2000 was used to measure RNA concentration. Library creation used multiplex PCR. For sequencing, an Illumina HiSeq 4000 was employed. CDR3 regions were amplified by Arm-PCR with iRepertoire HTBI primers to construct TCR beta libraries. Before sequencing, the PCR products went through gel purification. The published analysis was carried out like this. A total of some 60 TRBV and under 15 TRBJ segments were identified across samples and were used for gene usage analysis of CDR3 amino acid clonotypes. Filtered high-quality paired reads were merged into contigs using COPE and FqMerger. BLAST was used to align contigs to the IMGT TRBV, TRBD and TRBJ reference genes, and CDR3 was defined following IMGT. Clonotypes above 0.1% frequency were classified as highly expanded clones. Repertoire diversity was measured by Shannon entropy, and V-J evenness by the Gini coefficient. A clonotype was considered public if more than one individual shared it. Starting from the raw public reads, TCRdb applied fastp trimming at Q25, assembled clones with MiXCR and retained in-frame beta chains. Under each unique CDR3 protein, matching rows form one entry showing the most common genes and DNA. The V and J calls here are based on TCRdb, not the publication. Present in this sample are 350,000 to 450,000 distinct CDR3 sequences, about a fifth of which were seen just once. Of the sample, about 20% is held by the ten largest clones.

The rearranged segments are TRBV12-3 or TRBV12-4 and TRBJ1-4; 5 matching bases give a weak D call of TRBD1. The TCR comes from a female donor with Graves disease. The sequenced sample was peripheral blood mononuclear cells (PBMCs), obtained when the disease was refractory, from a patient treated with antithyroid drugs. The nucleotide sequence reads TGTGCCAGCAGTTTTAGTGTGGGACCGGGTAGTGAAAAACTGTTTTTT. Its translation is CASSFSVGPGSEKLFF.